This T cell receptor beta chain was obtained from a study of Ad26.COV2.S vaccination and SARS-CoV-2 variants. General study findings and limits: Marked by substantial breadth, spike-specific CD8+ and CD4+ T cell responses were reportedly seen after vaccination. Participants in the vaccine arm had higher spike-specific TCR breadth; placebo recipients had lower.

Data came from immunoSEQ multiplex PCR; TCRdb stores just in-frame clones and leaves some out. Seen here are 87,000 or so clones, approximately 86% observed once, and the top ten hold 16%. About this clone: Its antigen is unknown.

There are 12 residues in the CDR3. Germline V gene sequence: CDR1 LNHDA, CDR2 SQIVND (reference sequence). V dropped 1 base and J dropped 6 bases, with 6 bases sitting between them. The source is a human donor who had recovered from COVID-19. The material sequenced was peripheral blood, taken after recovery from COVID-19. The chain joins TRBV19 to TRBJ1-1; no definite D call. The CDR3, as DNA: TGTGCCAGTAGTATAGGGGTATCTGAAGCTTTCTTT. Translation gives CASSIGVSEAFF.